Here is one TCR beta chain with its context. Its antigen remains unknown. Measured with immunoSEQ multiplex PCR; TCRdb has only the in-frame clones, and not every one. The sample carries about 110,000 clones, roughly 92% recorded once. This record comes from a study of brain T cells in children with intractable seizures. General study results and limits: Clones missing pre-surgery may reflect undersampling of that blood sample.

Only cases whose brain tissue showed the highest T cell transcript signatures were sequenced. Pre-surgery treatment included at least one anti-epileptic drug. From germline, CDR1 is KGHDR and CDR2 SFDVKD. V dropped 5 bases and J dropped 2 bases, with 12 bases sitting between them. The CDR3 is 15 amino acids. The clonotype originates from a boy under two years old with hemimegalencephaly and intractable seizures. The sample consisted of peripheral blood, taken at surgery. The chain recombines TRBV24-1 with TRBJ2-1; D might be TRBD2 (6 bases). The CDR3 coding sequence is TGTGCCACCAGTGCCACGGGACTCCCCTACAATGAGCAGTTCTTC. It translates to CATSATGLPYNEQFF.